Each of the 18 T cell receptor beta chains below was sequenced from the same sample in a study of blood T cell repertoires in COVID-19. Profiling relied on immunoSEQ multiplex PCR, and the TCRdb table lists in-frame clones only, not all of them. The sample shows 210,000 or so clones, nearly 85% of them seen only once. The sample was peripheral blood. These receptors originate from a woman aged 25 to 45 with COVID-19, enrolled during active disease.

This chain links TRBV11-2 with TRBJ2-7; D uncertain. Germline assignment: CDR1 SGHAT and CDR2 FQNNGV. Trimming removed 5 bases at V and 2 bases at J, with 4 bases between. This CDR3 comprises 11 residues. The CDR3: CASSPAYEQYF. The CDR3 region has the DNA TGTGCCAGCAGCCCTGCCTACGAGCAGTACTTC.

V gene TRBV4-1 combines with J gene TRBJ1-4; 9 nucleotides agree with TRBD1. CDR1 MGHRA and CDR2 YSYEKL come from the germline V gene. CDR3 length equals 16 residues. With V trimmed by 3 bases and J by 8 bases, 10 bases remained unmatched. CDR3 loop: CASSQASDRGVEKLFF. CDR3 coding DNA: TGCGCCAGCAGCCAGGCGTCCGACAGGGGGGTAGAAAAACTGTTTTTT.

V and J are TRBV23-1 and TRBJ2-5; 11 nucleotides agree with TRBD1. TRBV23-1 is designated an ORF whose function remains uncertain. V shed 0 bases and J 5 bases; nucleotides not matched to a gene: 5. This CDR3 contains 16 residues. CDR3 nucleotides: TGCGCCAGCAGTCAATCGGACAGGGGGCTGTTTGAGACCCAGTACTTC. It specifies CASSQSDRGLFETQYF.

V is TRBV27 and J is TRBJ2-1; TRBD2 matches at 9 bases. Germline V gives CDR1 MNHEY, CDR2 SMNVEV (reference sequence). This CDR3 is built from 15 residues. The J segment lost 7 bases and the V segment lost 4 bases, leaving 8 bases of the junction unmatched. The CDR3 DNA follows: TGTGCCAGCAGTTCCCCCAGCGGGGGGAAGAATGAGCAGTTCTTC. Encoded protein: CASSSPSGGKNEQFF.

The chain combines TRBV27 with TRBJ1-6; possibly TRBD1 for D (6 bases). This CDR3 contains 14 residues. The V end lost 3 bases, the J end lost 7 bases, and 10 bases lay between the germline ends. Germline-derived CDR1 and CDR2 are MNHEY and SMNVEV (reference sequence). CDR3 in amino acids: CASSFTDRNSPLHF. The CDR3 DNA sequence: TGTGCCAGCAGTTTCACGGACAGAAATTCACCCCTCCACTTT.

The chain has TRBV29-1 and TRBJ1-2, with D possibly matching TRBD1 (6 bases). CDR1 and CDR2 from the germline V gene are SQVTM and ANQGSEA. The CDR3 is 12 amino acids. Trimming shortened V by 2 bases and J by 4 bases, and 8 bases separated the two germline ends. Here the CDR3 reads CSVETGSYGYTF. CDR3 nucleotide sequence: TGCAGCGTTGAAACAGGGAGCTATGGCTACACCTTC.

The rearrangement links TRBV24-1 to TRBJ2-1, with 7 positions matching TRBD1. Trimming at V came to 4 bases and at J to 6 bases, leaving 8 bases not matched to a gene. Germline values: CDR1 KGHDR, CDR2 SFDVKD. The CDR3 is made up of 15 amino acids. The CDR3 is CATSEDQGDSNEQFF. CDR3 nucleotide sequence: TGTGCCACCAGTGAAGACCAGGGGGATTCCAATGAGCAGTTCTTC.

The chain employs TRBV6-5 and TRBJ1-2; 8 nucleotides align to TRBD1. Germline CDR1 MNHEY, CDR2 SVGAGI. J gave up 3 bases and V 4 bases, and 7 bases lay outside the gene matches. The CDR3 covers 15 residues. Here the CDR3 DNA reads TGTGCCAGCAGTTCTATTCTGGACAGGGACTATGGCTACACCTTC. This codes for CASSSILDRDYGYTF.

This chain uses TRBV11-3 with TRBJ2-1; a possible D gene is TRBD1 (7 bases). Germline CDR1 is SGHNT and CDR2 is YENEEA. CDR3 length: 15 residues. Trimming removed 3 bases from V and 6 bases from J, with 15 bases in between. The CDR3 loop is CASSLGRGTGNEQFF. The CDR3 region has the DNA TGTGCCAGCAGCTTGGGCAGGGGGACTGGCAATGAGCAGTTCTTC.

The CDR3 nucleotides are TGTGCCAGCGAGGACGGGGGTAATCAGCCCCAGCATTTT. It translates to CASEDGGNQPQHF. The chain joins TRBV6-5 to TRBJ1-5; tentative D call: TRBD1 (5 bases). Germline loops: CDR1 MNHEY, CDR2 SVGAGI. The CDR3 extends over 13 amino acids. V was trimmed by 8 bases and J by 4 bases, leaving 12 bases between them.

V usage is TRBV5-6 and J usage is TRBJ2-7, with TRBD1 identical over 7 bases. Germline CDR1 and CDR2: SGHDT and YYEEEE. V lost 4 bases to trimming and J lost 3 bases; unmatched junction nucleotides: 1. The CDR3 sequence is 12 residues long. DNA for the CDR3: TGTGCCAGCAGCAGGGACAGCTACGAGCAGTACTTC. It yields the protein CASSRDSYEQYF.

The V and J genes are TRBV19 and TRBJ2-1; TRBD2 aligns across 7 bases. The CDR3 contains 15 residues. Germline V gene sequence: CDR1 LNHDA, CDR2 SQIVND (reference sequence). V gave up 1 base and J gave up 1 base; unmatched junction bases: 1. CDR3 residues: CASSIAGGSYNEQFF. The DNA for the CDR3 is TGTGCCAGTAGTATAGCGGGGGGTTCCTACAATGAGCAGTTCTTC.

The chain employs TRBV28 and TRBJ1-1; TRBD1 might be the D (6 bases). This CDR3 has 16 residues. Trimming left V 4 bases short and J 5 bases short, with 20 bases between. CDR1 is MDHEN and CDR2 is SYDVKM in the germline V gene. The CDR3 loop reads CASSYRGTKSGTEAFF. The CDR3 DNA reads TGTGCCAGCAGTTATAGGGGGACGAAGAGCGGAACTGAAGCTTTCTTT. Full variable domain (outside the CDR3, taken from reference TRBV28 and TRBJ1-1): DVKVTQSSRYLVKRTGEKVFLECVQDMDHENMFWYRQDPGLGLRLIYFSYDVKMKEKGDIPEGYSVSREKKERFSLILESASTNQTSMYLCASSYRGTKSGTEAFFGQGTRLTVV.

V gene TRBV9 combines with J gene TRBJ2-7; 7 bases align to TRBD2. The CDR3 covers 15 residues. CDR1 and CDR2 from the germline V gene are SGDLS and YYNGEE. J was trimmed by 5 bases and V by 3 bases; bases with no gene match: 11. CDR3 DNA sequence: TGTGCCAGCAGCGAATTACCGGGGGGAAGGGACGAGCAGTACTTC. It encodes CASSELPGGRDEQYF.

This chain connects TRBV15 to TRBJ2-3, with D perhaps matching TRBD2 (8 bases). V was cut by 1 base and J by 2 bases, with 19 bases left in between. This CDR3 comprises 18 residues. Germline CDR1 is LNHNV and CDR2 is YYDKDF (reference sequence). DNA for the CDR3: TGTGCCACCAGCAGAGCCGGGACAGAACTAGCGGTCACAGATACGCAGTATTTT. As protein: CATSRAGTELAVTDTQYF.

This clone was counted a few times. V usage is TRBV2 and J usage is TRBJ1-3; D unresolved. With 4 bases removed from V and 4 bases from J, the gap between germline ends came to 8 bases. The CDR3 loop spans 13 amino acids. Germline CDR1 reads SNHLY; CDR2 reads FYNNEI. The CDR3 nucleotides are TGTGCCAGCAGTGTTGAGTGGGGAAACACCATATATTTT. It codes for CASSVEWGNTIYF.

This chain connects TRBV7-3 to TRBJ2-3, with TRBD2 matching over 12 bases. The V segment lost 5 bases and the J segment 5 bases; nucleotides outside the gene matches: 8. The CDR3 runs 16 residues. Looked up from germline, CDR1 is SGHTA and CDR2 is FQGTGA. DNA of the CDR3: TGTGCCAGCAGCGCCCTAGCGGGAGGGCCAATAGATACGCAGTATTTT. Translating gives CASSALAGGPIDTQYF.

The CDR3, as DNA: TGCGCCAGCAGCCAAGAGACAGGGAGAAGGTACACTGAAGCTTTCTTT. It is translated as CASSQETGRRYTEAFF. The V and J genes are TRBV4-1 and TRBJ1-1, with TRBD1 matching over 7 bases. The CDR3 runs to 16 residues. Trimming removed 0 bases from V and 3 bases from J; junction bases left unmatched: 7. Germline V gene lookup returns CDR1 MGHRA and CDR2 YSYEKL.